Listed below are T cell receptor beta chains from one sample, sequenced in a study of control samples from healthy donors and cancer patients. The table came from immunoSEQ multiplex PCR; TCRdb's copy has only in-frame clones and leaves some out. The repertoire holds roughly 68,000 clones, 75% to 85% seen once, with more than 15% in the top ten. The sequencing input was blood. These receptor sequences come from a man aged 60-69 years in good health. Each CDR3 is given with its conserved first and last residue. The order of the fields is CDR3 protein, CDR3 DNA, V gene, J gene, D gene, clone size. The D gene is left open where the match is weak. Expanded clones are given a class, and other clones once, few, many or no size at all.

CDR3aa: CAWGLGPTSGNTIYF; CDR3nt: TGTGCCTGGGGGCTAGGACCGACCTCTGGAAACACCATATATTTT; v_gene: TRBV30; j_gene: TRBJ1-3; d_gene: .; abundance: .
CDR3aa: CASSVVGSGVYNEQFF; CDR3nt: TGTGCCAGCAGCGTAGTCGGTAGCGGAGTCTACAATGAGCAGTTCTTC; v_gene: TRBV9; j_gene: TRBJ2-1; d_gene: .; abundance: .
CDR3aa: CASTQGGNEQFF; CDR3nt: TGTGCCAGCACGCAGGGAGGAAATGAGCAGTTCTTC; v_gene: TRBV16; j_gene: TRBJ2-1; d_gene: .; abundance: .
CDR3aa: CATSDHSGYTF; CDR3nt: TGTGCCACCAGTGACCACTCGGGCTACACCTTC; v_gene: TRBV24-1; j_gene: TRBJ1-2; d_gene: .; abundance: .
CDR3aa: CASSPVGQSSGNTIYF; CDR3nt: TGTGCCAGCTCACCAGTAGGACAGAGCTCTGGAAACACCATATATTTT; v_gene: TRBV18; j_gene: TRBJ1-3; d_gene: .; abundance: .
CDR3aa: CASSLLTSGSFDTQYF; CDR3nt: TGTGCCAGCAGCTTATTAACTAGCGGGAGCTTCGATACGCAGTATTTT; v_gene: TRBV7-9; j_gene: TRBJ2-3; d_gene: TRBD2; abundance: few
CDR3aa: CASSQVLGTSGSGGELFF; CDR3nt: TGCGCCAGCAGCCAAGTTTTGGGGACTAGCGGGAGCGGCGGGGAGCTGTTTTTT; v_gene: TRBV4-3; j_gene: TRBJ2-2; d_gene: TRBD2; abundance: .
CDR3aa: CATSGPNQGAYYGYTF; CDR3nt: TGTGCCACCAGTGGCCCGAACCAGGGGGCGTACTATGGCTACACCTTC; v_gene: TRBV24-1; j_gene: TRBJ1-2; d_gene: TRBD1; abundance: .
CDR3aa: CASMRESSGNTIYF; CDR3nt: TGCGCCAGCATGAGGGAGAGCTCTGGAAACACCATATATTTT; v_gene: TRBV5-1; j_gene: TRBJ1-3; d_gene: .; abundance: .
CDR3aa: CASSSSRGTESSYEQYF; CDR3nt: TGTGCCAGCAGCTCCTCCCGGGGGACAGAGAGCTCCTACGAGCAGTACTTC; v_gene: TRBV11-3; j_gene: TRBJ2-7; d_gene: .; abundance: .
CDR3aa: CASSQGWGSTGELFF; CDR3nt: TGCGCCAGCAGCCAAGGATGGGGAAGTACCGGGGAGCTGTTTTTT; v_gene: TRBV4-1; j_gene: TRBJ2-2; d_gene: .; abundance: .
CDR3aa: CSVELWESSYNEQFF; CDR3nt: TGCAGCGTTGAACTGTGGGAGTCCTCCTACAATGAGCAGTTCTTC; v_gene: TRBV29-1; j_gene: TRBJ2-1; d_gene: .; abundance: once
CDR3aa: CASSYSAGNSYNEQFF; CDR3nt: TGTGCCAGCAGTTACTCTGCAGGCAACTCCTACAATGAGCAGTTCTTC; v_gene: TRBV6-5; j_gene: TRBJ2-1; d_gene: .; abundance: .
CDR3aa: CASSPDFYSYEQYF; CDR3nt: TGTGCCAGCTCACCCGACTTCTACTCCTACGAGCAGTACTTC; v_gene: TRBV18; j_gene: TRBJ2-7; d_gene: .; abundance: .
CDR3aa: CATSRYRQGASGNTIYF; CDR3nt: TGTGCCACCAGCAGGTACAGACAGGGGGCCTCTGGAAACACCATATATTTT; v_gene: TRBV15; j_gene: TRBJ1-3; d_gene: TRBD1; abundance: .
CDR3aa: CASSLTGPTDTQYF; CDR3nt: TGCGCCAGCAGCTTGACAGGGCCCACAGATACGCAGTATTTT; v_gene: TRBV5-1; j_gene: TRBJ2-3; d_gene: .; abundance: .